This is a list of T cell receptor beta chains from one sample in a study of blood T cell repertoires in COVID-19. The assay was immunoSEQ multiplex PCR, and TCRdb's table has in-frame clones only and misses some. The data hold about 250,000 clones, with roughly four fifths observed a single time. Sample: peripheral blood. These receptors came from a person between 65 and 79 years old with COVID-19, enrolled during active disease. CDR3s include the opening cysteine and the closing phenylalanine or tryptophan. A D gene is named only where the DNA matches it firmly. Only some rows state a clone size, as once, few, many or a class for expanded clones.

CASSPFPGQGNTQYF	TGTGCCAGCAGCCCCTTCCCGGGACAGGGGAATACCCAGTACTTC	15	.	TRBD1	TRBV6-2/TRBV6-3	TRBJ2-5
CASSDMSDYEQYF	TGTGCCAGCAGTGATATGAGCGACTACGAGCAGTACTTC	13	.	.	TRBV2	TRBJ2-7
CASSGGTSDSPLHF	TGCGCCAGCAGCGGCGGGACGTCGGATTCACCCCTCCACTTT	14	.	.	TRBV5-1	TRBJ1-6
CASSLRRGGGDTQYF	TGTGCCAGCAGTTTAAGGCGCGGGGGGGGAGATACGCAGTATTTT	15	.	TRBD2	TRBV27	TRBJ2-3
CASSPRRDRKEDEQFF	TGTGCCAGCAGCCCCCGCAGGGACAGGAAGGAGGATGAGCAGTTCTTC	16	.	TRBD1	TRBV7-8	TRBJ2-1
CASSYLYTDTQYF	TGTGCCAGCAGCTACCTATACACAGATACGCAGTATTTT	13	.	.	TRBV5-8	TRBJ2-3
CASRTGGEGAKNIQYF	TGTGCCAGCAGGACAGGGGGCGAGGGAGCCAAAAACATTCAGTACTTC	16	.	TRBD1	TRBV28	TRBJ2-4
CSVDVGEKLFF	TGCAGCGTTGATGTGGGAGAAAAGCTGTTTTTT	11	.	.	TRBV29-1	TRBJ1-4
CASSGGRAISGELFF	TGTGCCAGCTCAGGCGGGAGGGCCATCTCCGGGGAGCTGTTTTTT	15	.	TRBD2	TRBV18	TRBJ2-2
CASSPTGVAGQREQYF	TGTGCCAGCAGTCCAACAGGCGTAGCGGGGCAAAGGGAGCAGTACTTC	16	.	TRBD2	TRBV27	TRBJ2-7
CASSSPGLTMEQYF	TGCGCCAGCAGCTCACCGGGACTGACTATGGAGCAGTACTTC	14	.	.	TRBV5-1	TRBJ2-7
CASSHNGELFF	TGTGCCAGCAGCCACAATGGGGAGCTGTTTTTT	11	few	.	TRBV6-6	TRBJ2-2
CASSPGNNSPLHF	TGTGCCAGCTCACCAGGCAATAATTCACCCCTCCACTTT	13	.	.	TRBV18	TRBJ1-6
CASSLAPQGGYTF	TGTGCCAGCAGCTTAGCGCCTCAGGGAGGCTACACCTTC	13	.	.	TRBV7-2	TRBJ1-2
CASSQEVLYGYTF	TGTGCCAGCAGTCAGGAGGTACTCTATGGCTACACCTTC	13	few	.	TRBV7-2	TRBJ1-2
CARSLAGRETPQETQYF	TGTGCCAGAAGCTTGGCCGGGAGGGAGACCCCACAAGAGACCCAGTACTTC	17	.	TRBD2	TRBV5-3	TRBJ2-5
CASSLDVGQGRYGYTF	TGTGCCAGCAGCTTAGACGTAGGGCAGGGCAGATATGGCTACACCTTC	16	.	.	TRBV7-2	TRBJ1-2
CASSFRDLAGVGADEQFF	TGTGCCAGCAGCTTTCGAGATCTAGCGGGAGTGGGGGCGGATGAGCAGTTCTTC	18	.	TRBD2	TRBV5-5	TRBJ2-1
CASSAIRVSNQPQHF	TGTGCCAGCAGTGCTATACGAGTAAGCAATCAGCCCCAGCATTTT	15	.	.	TRBV6-4	TRBJ1-5
CASSRAPFSGDSTDTQYF	TGTGCCAGCAGCCGGGCACCGTTTAGCGGAGATAGCACAGATACGCAGTATTTT	18	.	.	TRBV5-8	TRBJ2-3
CASRETGWETQYF	TGTGCCAGCAGGGAGACAGGGTGGGAGACCCAGTACTTC	13	.	TRBD1	TRBV12-3/TRBV12-4	TRBJ2-5
CASSYSTGIRPGELFF	TGTGCCAGCAGCTACTCGACAGGGATTCGACCCGGGGAGCTGTTTTTT	16	.	TRBD1	TRBV11-2	TRBJ2-2
CASSPRLKREVPDTQYF	TGTGCCAGCAGCCCACGATTAAAGCGGGAGGTACCAGATACGCAGTATTTT	17	once	TRBD2	TRBV5-6	TRBJ2-3
CASSIDPTTDTQYF	TGTGCCAGTAGTATAGACCCTACGACAGATACGCAGTATTTT	14	.	.	TRBV19	TRBJ2-3
CASSTQGPPGYGYTF	TGTGCCAGTAGTACACAGGGCCCTCCTGGTTATGGCTACACCTTC	15	few	.	TRBV19	TRBJ1-2
CASSSSGLYNEQFF	TGTGCCAGCAGCTCCTCGGGACTTTACAATGAGCAGTTCTTC	14	.	.	TRBV5-6	TRBJ2-1